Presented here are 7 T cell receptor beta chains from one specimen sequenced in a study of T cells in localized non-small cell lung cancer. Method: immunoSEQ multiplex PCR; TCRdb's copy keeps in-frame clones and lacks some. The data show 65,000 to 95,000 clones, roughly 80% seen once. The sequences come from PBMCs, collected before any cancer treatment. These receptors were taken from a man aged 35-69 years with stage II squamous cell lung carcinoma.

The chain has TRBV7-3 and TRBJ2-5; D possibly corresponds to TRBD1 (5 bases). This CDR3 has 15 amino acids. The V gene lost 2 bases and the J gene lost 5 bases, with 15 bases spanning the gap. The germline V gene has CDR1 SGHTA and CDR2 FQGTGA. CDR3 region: CASSLSRQSLETQYF. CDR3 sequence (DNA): TGTGCCAGCAGCTTATCGAGACAGTCCCTGGAGACCCAGTACTTC. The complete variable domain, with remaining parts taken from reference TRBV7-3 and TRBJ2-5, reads GAGVSQTPSNKVTEKGKYVELRCDPISGHTALYWYRQSLGQGPEFLIYFQGTGAADDSGLPNDRFFAVRPEGSVSTLKIQRTERGDSAVYLCASSLSRQSLETQYFGPGTRLLVL.

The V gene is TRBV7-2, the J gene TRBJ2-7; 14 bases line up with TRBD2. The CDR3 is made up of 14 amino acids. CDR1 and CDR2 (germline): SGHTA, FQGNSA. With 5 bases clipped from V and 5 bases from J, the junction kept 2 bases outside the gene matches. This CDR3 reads CASSRGLAGDEQYF. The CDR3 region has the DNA TGTGCCAGCAGCCGGGGACTAGCGGGAGACGAGCAGTACTTC.

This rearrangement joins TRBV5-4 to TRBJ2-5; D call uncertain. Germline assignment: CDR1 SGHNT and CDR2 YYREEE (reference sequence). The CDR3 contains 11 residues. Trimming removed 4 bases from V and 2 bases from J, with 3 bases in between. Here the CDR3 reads CASSRQETQYF. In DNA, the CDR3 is TGTGCCAGCAGCCGGCAAGAGACCCAGTACTTC. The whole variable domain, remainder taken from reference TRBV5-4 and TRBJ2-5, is ETGVTQSPTHLIKTRGQQVTLRCSSQSGHNTVSWYQQALGQGPQFIFQYYREEENGRGNFPPRFSGLQFPNYSSELNVNALELDDSALYLCASSRQETQYFGPGTRLLVL.

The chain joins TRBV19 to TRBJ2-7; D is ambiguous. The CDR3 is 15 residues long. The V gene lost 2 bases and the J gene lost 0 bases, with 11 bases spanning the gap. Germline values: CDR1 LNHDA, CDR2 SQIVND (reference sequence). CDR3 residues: CASSITARSSYEQYF. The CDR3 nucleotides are TGTGCCAGTAGTATAACCGCCCGGAGCTCCTACGAGCAGTACTTC. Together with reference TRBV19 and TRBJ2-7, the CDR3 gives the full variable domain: DGGITQSPKYLFRKEGQNVTLSCEQNLNHDAMYWYRQDPGQGLRLIYYSQIVNDFQKGDIAEGYSVSREKKESFPLTVTSAQKNPTAFYLCASSITARSSYEQYFGPGTRLTVT.

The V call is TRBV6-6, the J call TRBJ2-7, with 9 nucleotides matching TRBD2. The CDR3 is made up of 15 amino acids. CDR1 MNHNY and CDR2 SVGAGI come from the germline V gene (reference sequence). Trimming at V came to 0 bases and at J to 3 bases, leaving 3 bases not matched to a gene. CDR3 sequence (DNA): TGTGCCAGCAGTTACTCGGGTAGCGGGGGCTACGAGCAGTACTTC. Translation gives CASSYSGSGGYEQYF.

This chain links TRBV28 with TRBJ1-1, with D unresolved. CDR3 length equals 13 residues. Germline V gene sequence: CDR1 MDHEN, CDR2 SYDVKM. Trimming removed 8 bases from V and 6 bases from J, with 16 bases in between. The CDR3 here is CASGPWAGSEAFF. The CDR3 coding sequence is TGTGCCAGCGGCCCTTGGGCTGGGTCTGAAGCTTTCTTT.

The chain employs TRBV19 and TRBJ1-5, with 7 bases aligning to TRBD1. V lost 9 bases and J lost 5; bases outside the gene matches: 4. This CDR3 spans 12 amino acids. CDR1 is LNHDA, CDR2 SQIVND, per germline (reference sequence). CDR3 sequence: CASSTGYQPQHF. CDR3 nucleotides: TGTGCCAGCTCGACAGGGTATCAGCCCCAGCATTTT.